The next 8 T cell receptor beta chains were all read from a single sample in a study of cytomegalovirus exposure and HLA in healthy donors. 13 Jbeta primers and 60 Vbeta primers were used for the PCR. The assay was immunoSEQ multiplex PCR, and TCRdb's table has in-frame clones only and misses some. The repertoire has 170,000 or so clones, 60% to 80% of them found once; the top ten carry over 10%. The sequencing sample was made of PBMCs. These TCRs come from a woman between 45 and 60 years old in good health and CMV-seropositive.

The chain links TRBV7-9 to TRBJ2-6, with TRBD1 matching over 7 bases. Unmatched junction bases numbered 9, after V lost 7 bases and J lost 0 bases. The CDR3 covers 17 residues. CDR1 and CDR2 from the germline V gene are SEHNR and FQNEAQ (reference sequence). The CDR3 nucleotides are TGTGCCAGCATAAGGGACAGTGGGGTCTCTGGGGCCAACGTCCTGACTTTC. This sequence encodes CASIRDSGVSGANVLTF. The full variable domain, its missing parts supplied by reference TRBV7-9 and TRBJ2-6, is DTGVSQNPRHKITKRGQNVTFRCDPISEHNRLYWYRQTLGQGPEFLTYFQNEAQLEKSRLLSDRFSAERPKGSFSTLEIQRTEQGDSAMYLCASIRDSGVSGANVLTFGAGSRLTVL.

The genes are TRBV29-1 and TRBJ2-5, with D maybe TRBD1 (6 bases). The germline V gene has CDR1 SQVTM and CDR2 ANQGSEA. The germline V and J ends were trimmed by 2 bases and 0 bases, with 13 bases remaining between them. The CDR3 is 15 residues long. The CDR3 sequence: CSVEPRGKYQETQYF. In DNA form, the CDR3 reads TGCAGCGTTGAACCTAGGGGGAAGTACCAAGAGACCCAGTACTTC.

This sequence joins TRBV10-3 and TRBJ2-5, with D possibly matching TRBD2 (6 bases). The CDR3 has 14 amino acids. Trimming stripped 10 bases from V and 11 bases from J, with 26 bases between. CDR1 is ENHRY, CDR2 SYGVKD, per germline. Here the CDR3 reads CATRSETGSGEQYF. In DNA form, the CDR3 reads TGTGCCACAAGATCGGAGACGGGATCGGGGGAGCAGTACTTC.

The V call is TRBV14, the J call TRBJ2-1, with a tentative D call TRBD1 (6 bases). Per the germline V gene, CDR1 is SGHDN and CDR2 is FVKESK. V lost 5 bases and J 0 bases, leaving 20 bases between the germline ends. The CDR3 loop spans 18 amino acids. CDR3 protein: CASSFSLAGVGSYNEQFF. The CDR3, as DNA: TGTGCCAGCAGCTTTTCCTTAGCAGGGGTAGGCTCCTACAATGAGCAGTTCTTC.

This clone was seen a handful of times. This CDR3 is also generated by other DNA sequences in the sample. The chain uses TRBV6-1 and TRBJ1-5; D unclear. The V and J ends lost 2 bases and 1 base respectively, with 3 bases between them. The CDR3 covers 13 residues. Germline V gives CDR1 MNHNS, CDR2 SASEGT. The CDR3 DNA sequence: TGTGCCAGCAGTGAACTGAGCAATCAGCCCCAGCATTTT. Its translation is CASSELSNQPQHF.

In its sample, this clone was seen a few times. The chain combines TRBV6-1 with TRBJ2-5; 12 positions agree with TRBD2. V trimming: 5 bases; J trimming: 4 bases; junction bases outside the gene matches: 5. Germline CDR1 and CDR2: MNHNS and SASEGT. The CDR3 sequence is 15 residues long. The CDR3 reads CASSLLAGGGETQYF. CDR3 coding DNA: TGTGCCAGCAGTCTCCTAGCGGGGGGGGGAGAGACCCAGTACTTC.

V is TRBV6-4 and J is TRBJ2-5; TRBD1 aligns across 9 bases. Looked up from germline, CDR1 is MRHNA and CDR2 is SNTAGT. The CDR3 loop spans 13 amino acids. Trimming at V came to 7 bases and at J to 4 bases, leaving 4 bases not matched to a gene. CDR3 amino acids: CASKGQGRETQYF. The CDR3 region has the DNA TGTGCCAGCAAAGGACAGGGGCGAGAGACCCAGTACTTC.

This chain connects TRBV25-1 to TRBJ2-3; D may be TRBD1 (5 bases). CDR1 is MGHDK, CDR2 SYGVNS, per germline. CDR3 size: 13 residues. V was clipped by 5 bases and J by 4 bases, with 10 bases between them. Written as DNA, the CDR3 is TGTGCCAGCAGTAGAAAGGGGTCAGATACGCAGTATTTT. Amino acid sequence: CASSRKGSDTQYF.